The present entry profiles one TCR beta chain with its context. Its antigen is as yet unknown. The trim removed 1 base at V and 4 bases at J, leaving 12 bases unmatched. CDR1 is SGDLS, CDR2 YYNGEE, per germline. There are 18 residues in the CDR3. A 5'RACE reaction primed in the constant segment made cDNA libraries of TCR alpha and TCR beta, and these carried sample barcodes and UMIs. MiXCR was run by TCRdb on the 5' RACE reads, yielding one entry per CDR3 protein. Seen here are hundreds of thousands of distinct CDR3 sequences, about a sixth observed once, and the top ten hold around a fifth. This record comes from a study of T-cell memory formation after mild COVID-19. Study information: In these data, TCR clusters were largely donor specific.

General observations from the study: Largely, contracting CD4+ clones fell within CM and EM, and contracting CD8+ clones within EMRA. Contracting clones from day 15 to 85 had balanced CD4/CD8; later expanders favoured CD4+.

The chain couples TRBV9 to TRBJ2-3, with TRBD2 identical over 10 bases. Sequencing used PBMCs or a T cell subset sorted from them (not recorded which). The source is a man in his late teens or twenties who had mild COVID-19 (a few samples of this study predate the infection). Cell type and time point are not known. The DNA for the CDR3 is TGTGCCAGCAGCGTACTCAGCGGGGGGGCAATTCAATCAGATACGCAGTATTTT. Translation: CASSVLSGGAIQSDTQYF.